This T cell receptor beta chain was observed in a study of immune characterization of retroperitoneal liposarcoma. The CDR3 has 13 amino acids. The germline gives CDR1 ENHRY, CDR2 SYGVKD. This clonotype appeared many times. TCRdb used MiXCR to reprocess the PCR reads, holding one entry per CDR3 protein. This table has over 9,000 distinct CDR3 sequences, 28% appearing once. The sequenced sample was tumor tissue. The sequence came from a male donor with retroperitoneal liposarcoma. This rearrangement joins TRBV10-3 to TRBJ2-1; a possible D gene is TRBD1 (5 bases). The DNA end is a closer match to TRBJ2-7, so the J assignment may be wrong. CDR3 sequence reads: CAIRASTDNEQYF. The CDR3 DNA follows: TGTGCCATCCGAGCGTCCACGGACAATGAGCAGTACTTC.